This TCR beta chain is drawn from a study of cytomegalovirus exposure and HLA in healthy donors. Regarding this clone: Its specificity is not known.

The CDR3 has 14 residues. Per the germline V gene, CDR1 is MNHEY and CDR2 is SMNVEV (reference sequence). Trimming cost V 2 bases and J 7 bases, with 15 bases left between them. The study ran its PCR with 60 Vbeta and 13 Jbeta primers. Per the study methods: There were tens of millions of unique TCR beta chains by a later count, and approximately 12 million of them were shared. Sequencing used immunoSEQ multiplex PCR; TCRdb keeps in-frame clones, though not all of them. That table furnishes V, J and clone size, whereas the DNA furnished D and trimming. Here the sample spans approximately 190,000 clones, 75% to 85% being singletons. Study outcomes and limitations: Using a false discovery rate of 0.05, a later analysis showed that about 16,000 TCR beta sequences were associated with HLA alleles. Earlier analysis found most TCR beta V segments productive about 90% or about 30% of the time.

The rearrangement joins TRBV27 to TRBJ2-7, with D possibly matching TRBD2 (5 bases). This receptor was taken from a woman in her forties or fifties in good health and CMV-seropositive. The specimen sequenced was PBMCs. The CDR3 sequence is CASSLAGTPGEQYF. As DNA, the CDR3 is TGTGCCAGCAGTTTAGCGGGCACGCCGGGGGAGCAGTACTTC.